This is a list of T cell receptor beta chains from one sample in a study of cytomegalovirus exposure and HLA in healthy donors. Sequencing was performed with immunoSEQ multiplex PCR; in TCRdb, only in-frame clones are kept and a portion is missing. The sample includes over 150,000 clones, roughly 89% of them seen just once. Sample: PBMCs. Receptors were obtained from a woman in her late teens or twenties in good health and CMV-seropositive. Each CDR3 is given with its conserved first and last residue. D genes are given only for firm matches. Expanded clones are given a class, and other clones once, few, many or no size at all.

V gene: TRBV7-2; J gene: TRBJ2-1; D gene: NA; clone size: NA; CDR3 protein: CASSLQQGSYNEQFF; CDR3 DNA: TGTGCCAGCAGCCTTCAACAGGGCTCCTACAATGAGCAGTTCTTC
V gene: TRBV12-2; J gene: TRBJ1-5; D gene: NA; clone size: NA; CDR3 protein: CASRLVRYRGHTQPQHF; CDR3 DNA: TGTGCAAGTCGCTTAGTTAGATACAGGGGGCACACTCAGCCCCAGCATTTT
V gene: TRBV7-2; J gene: TRBJ1-1; D gene: NA; clone size: NA; CDR3 protein: CASSYSMNTEAFF; CDR3 DNA: TGTGCCAGCAGCTACTCGATGAACACTGAAGCTTTCTTT
V gene: TRBV15; J gene: TRBJ2-1; D gene: NA; clone size: NA; CDR3 protein: CATSRDHKGAGDEQFF; CDR3 DNA: TGTGCCACCAGCAGAGATCATAAGGGCGCGGGCGATGAGCAGTTCTTC
V gene: TRBV19; J gene: TRBJ1-2; D gene: NA; clone size: NA; CDR3 protein: CASSPTQAYTRGYTF; CDR3 DNA: TGTGCCAGTAGCCCCACTCAGGCCTATACAAGGGGCTACACCTTC
V gene: TRBV5-1; J gene: TRBJ2-7; D gene: NA; clone size: NA; CDR3 protein: CASSLIGGEQYF; CDR3 DNA: TGCGCCAGCAGCTTGATAGGGGGCGAGCAGTACTTC
V gene: TRBV19; J gene: TRBJ2-1; D gene: TRBD2; clone size: NA; CDR3 protein: CASSTGLAGVEQFF; CDR3 DNA: TGTGCCAGTAGTACTGGACTAGCGGGGGTGGAGCAGTTCTTC
V gene: TRBV5-1; J gene: TRBJ2-5; D gene: TRBD2; clone size: NA; CDR3 protein: CASSLLAGAQETQYF; CDR3 DNA: TGCGCCAGCAGCCTACTAGCGGGGGCACAAGAGACCCAGTACTTC
V gene: TRBV30; J gene: TRBJ2-5; D gene: TRBD2; clone size: NA; CDR3 protein: CAWSVTSGGDQYF; CDR3 DNA: TGTGCCTGGAGTGTGACTAGCGGGGGGGACCAGTACTTC
V gene: TRBV14; J gene: TRBJ1-5; D gene: TRBD1; clone size: once; CDR3 protein: CASSPTGRNQPQHF; CDR3 DNA: TGTGCCAGCAGCCCGACAGGGAGAAACCAGCCCCAGCATTTT
V gene: TRBV6-4; J gene: TRBJ2-1; D gene: TRBD2; clone size: NA; CDR3 protein: CASSVSSGINEQFF; CDR3 DNA: TGTGCCAGCAGTGTCTCTAGCGGGATAAATGAGCAGTTCTTC
V gene: TRBV4-2; J gene: TRBJ2-2; D gene: NA; clone size: NA; CDR3 protein: CASSLTGGKTTGELFF; CDR3 DNA: TGTGCCAGCAGCCTCACTGGGGGGAAAACCACCGGGGAGCTGTTTTTT
V gene: TRBV2; J gene: TRBJ2-5; D gene: NA; clone size: NA; CDR3 protein: CASSDFGAARETQYF; CDR3 DNA: TGTGCCAGCAGTGATTTTGGGGCCGCCCGGGAGACCCAGTACTTC
V gene: TRBV7-2; J gene: TRBJ2-2; D gene: TRBD1; clone size: once; CDR3 protein: CASSRQGMDGELFF; CDR3 DNA: TGTGCCAGCAGCCGACAGGGAATGGACGGGGAGCTGTTTTTT
V gene: TRBV6-5; J gene: TRBJ2-1; D gene: NA; clone size: NA; CDR3 protein: CASSVRGNEQFF; CDR3 DNA: TGTGCCAGCAGTGTACGGGGGAATGAGCAGTTCTTC
V gene: TRBV27; J gene: TRBJ2-1; D gene: TRBD2; clone size: NA; CDR3 protein: CASSFSTSGRNEQFF; CDR3 DNA: TGTGCCAGCAGTTTCTCAACTAGCGGAAGGAATGAGCAGTTCTTC
V gene: TRBV7-2; J gene: TRBJ2-3; D gene: NA; clone size: NA; CDR3 protein: CASRDTGGRTDTQYF; CDR3 DNA: TGTGCCAGCAGGGATACGGGGGGCCGCACAGATACGCAGTATTTT
V gene: TRBV27; J gene: TRBJ2-7; D gene: TRBD1; clone size: NA; CDR3 protein: CASSPPPESGQGGTYEQYF; CDR3 DNA: TGTGCCAGCAGTCCCCCCCCCGAGTCGGGACAGGGGGGAACCTACGAGCAGTACTTC
V gene: TRBV27; J gene: TRBJ2-5; D gene: NA; clone size: NA; CDR3 protein: CASSPLTGDETQYF; CDR3 DNA: TGTGCCAGCAGTCCCTTGACAGGAGATGAGACCCAGTACTTC
V gene: TRBV30; J gene: TRBJ2-4; D gene: TRBD1; clone size: NA; CDR3 protein: CAWMNRGLSTKNIQYF; CDR3 DNA: TGTGCCTGGATGAATAGGGGGCTATCAACCAAAAACATTCAGTACTTC
V gene: TRBV6-1; J gene: TRBJ1-2; D gene: NA; clone size: NA; CDR3 protein: CASSVLPGSNYGYTF; CDR3 DNA: TGTGCCAGCAGTGTCCTACCAGGGTCTAACTATGGCTACACCTTC
V gene: TRBV4-1; J gene: TRBJ2-7; D gene: TRBD2; clone size: few; CDR3 protein: CASSQRSGGIYEQYF; CDR3 DNA: TGCGCCAGCAGCCAACGAAGCGGGGGCATCTACGAGCAGTACTTC
V gene: TRBV5-1; J gene: TRBJ2-5; D gene: NA; clone size: NA; CDR3 protein: CASSLVRVRETQYF; CDR3 DNA: TGCGCCAGCAGCCTGGTACGGGTCCGGGAGACCCAGTACTTC
V gene: TRBV28; J gene: TRBJ1-2; D gene: NA; clone size: NA; CDR3 protein: CASSLFGEYGYTF; CDR3 DNA: TGTGCCAGCAGTTTATTTGGGGAGTATGGCTACACCTTC
V gene: TRBV29-1; J gene: TRBJ2-2; D gene: TRBD1; clone size: NA; CDR3 protein: CSVFYRGRLGGTGELFF; CDR3 DNA: TGCAGCGTCTTTTACAGGGGGCGTCTCGGTGGGACCGGGGAGCTGTTTTTT
V gene: TRBV28; J gene: TRBJ1-2; D gene: TRBD1; clone size: NA; CDR3 protein: CASGGQGNSNYGYTF; CDR3 DNA: TGTGCCAGCGGGGGACAGGGCAATTCAAACTATGGCTACACCTTC
V gene: TRBV28; J gene: TRBJ1-2; D gene: TRBD1; clone size: NA; CDR3 protein: CASSPSKGTDYGYTF; CDR3 DNA: TGTGCCAGCAGCCCCTCTAAAGGGACAGACTATGGCTACACCTTC
V gene: TRBV5-1; J gene: TRBJ2-1; D gene: NA; clone size: NA; CDR3 protein: CASSLAGGGRPNEQFF; CDR3 DNA: TGCGCCAGCAGCTTGGCTGGGGGGGGCAGACCTAATGAGCAGTTCTTC
V gene: TRBV28; J gene: TRBJ1-1; D gene: NA; clone size: NA; CDR3 protein: CASSLGGIAEAFF; CDR3 DNA: TGTGCCAGCAGCCTAGGAGGGATCGCTGAAGCTTTCTTT
V gene: TRBV5-5; J gene: TRBJ2-3; D gene: TRBD2; clone size: NA; CDR3 protein: CASSSPRGREGRGTDTQYF; CDR3 DNA: TGTGCCAGCAGCTCCCCCCGGGGTCGGGAGGGGAGGGGCACAGATACGCAGTATTTT
V gene: TRBV7-9; J gene: TRBJ2-7; D gene: NA; clone size: NA; CDR3 protein: CASSINREYEQYF; CDR3 DNA: TGTGCCAGCAGCATCAACAGGGAGTACGAGCAGTACTTC
V gene: TRBV19; J gene: TRBJ1-2; D gene: NA; clone size: NA; CDR3 protein: CASSILDSTNYGYTF; CDR3 DNA: TGTGCCAGTAGTATCCTGGACAGCACTAACTATGGCTACACCTTC
V gene: TRBV6-6; J gene: TRBJ1-2; D gene: NA; clone size: NA; CDR3 protein: CASSRQGIGGYTF; CDR3 DNA: TGTGCCAGCAGTCGTCAGGGGATTGGCGGCTACACCTTC
V gene: TRBV5-6; J gene: TRBJ2-3; D gene: NA; clone size: NA; CDR3 protein: CASSLDPAQGYTQYF; CDR3 DNA: TGTGCCAGCAGCTTGGACCCCGCACAGGGATATACGCAGTATTTT
V gene: TRBV28; J gene: TRBJ2-7; D gene: TRBD1; clone size: NA; CDR3 protein: CASSFLTGGYEQYF; CDR3 DNA: TGTGCCAGCAGTTTCCTGACAGGGGGCTACGAGCAGTACTTC
V gene: TRBV5-6; J gene: TRBJ2-3; D gene: TRBD2; clone size: NA; CDR3 protein: CASSLRLAGLGTDTQYF; CDR3 DNA: TGTGCCAGCAGCTTACGCCTAGCGGGACTAGGCACAGATACGCAGTATTTT
V gene: TRBV6-5; J gene: TRBJ2-5; D gene: TRBD2; clone size: NA; CDR3 protein: CASSYVGGRETQYF; CDR3 DNA: TGTGCCAGCAGTTACGTCGGGGGGAGGGAGACCCAGTACTTC
V gene: TRBV14; J gene: TRBJ2-1; D gene: TRBD1; clone size: NA; CDR3 protein: CASSRGGQGARNEQFF; CDR3 DNA: TGTGCCAGCAGCCGGGGGGGACAGGGGGCCCGCAATGAGCAGTTCTTC
V gene: TRBV5-4; J gene: TRBJ1-1; D gene: NA; clone size: NA; CDR3 protein: CASQEQGRGTEAFF; CDR3 DNA: TGTGCCAGCCAGGAGCAGGGAAGGGGCACTGAAGCTTTCTTT
V gene: TRBV18; J gene: TRBJ2-7; D gene: TRBD1; clone size: NA; CDR3 protein: CASSPRTGTGRLEQYF; CDR3 DNA: TGTGCCAGCTCACCACGAACTGGGACAGGGAGATTAGAGCAGTACTTC
V gene: TRBV11-2; J gene: TRBJ1-4; D gene: TRBD1; clone size: NA; CDR3 protein: CASSPRQGEGEKLFF; CDR3 DNA: TGTGCCAGCAGCCCACGACAGGGAGAGGGCGAAAAACTGTTTTTT
V gene: TRBV7-8; J gene: TRBJ2-1; D gene: TRBD2; clone size: NA; CDR3 protein: CASSRTSGHSYNEQFF; CDR3 DNA: TGTGCCAGCAGCAGGACTAGCGGGCACTCCTACAATGAGCAGTTCTTC
V gene: TRBV14; J gene: TRBJ2-5; D gene: TRBD2; clone size: NA; CDR3 protein: CASSQRNLAGGRETQYF; CDR3 DNA: TGTGCCAGCAGCCAAAGGAATCTAGCGGGGGGGCGAGAGACCCAGTACTTC